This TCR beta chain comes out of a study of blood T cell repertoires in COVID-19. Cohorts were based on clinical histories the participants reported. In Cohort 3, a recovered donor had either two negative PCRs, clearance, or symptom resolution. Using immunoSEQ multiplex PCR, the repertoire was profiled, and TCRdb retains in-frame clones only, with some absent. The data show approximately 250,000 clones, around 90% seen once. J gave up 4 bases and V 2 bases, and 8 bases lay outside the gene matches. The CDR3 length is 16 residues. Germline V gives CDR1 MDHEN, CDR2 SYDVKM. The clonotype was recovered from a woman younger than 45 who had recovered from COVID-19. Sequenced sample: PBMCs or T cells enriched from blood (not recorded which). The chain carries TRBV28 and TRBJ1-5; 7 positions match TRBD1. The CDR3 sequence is CASSLDRDLWNQPQHF. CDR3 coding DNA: TGTGCCAGCAGTTTAGACAGGGACTTATGGAATCAGCCCCAGCATTTT.